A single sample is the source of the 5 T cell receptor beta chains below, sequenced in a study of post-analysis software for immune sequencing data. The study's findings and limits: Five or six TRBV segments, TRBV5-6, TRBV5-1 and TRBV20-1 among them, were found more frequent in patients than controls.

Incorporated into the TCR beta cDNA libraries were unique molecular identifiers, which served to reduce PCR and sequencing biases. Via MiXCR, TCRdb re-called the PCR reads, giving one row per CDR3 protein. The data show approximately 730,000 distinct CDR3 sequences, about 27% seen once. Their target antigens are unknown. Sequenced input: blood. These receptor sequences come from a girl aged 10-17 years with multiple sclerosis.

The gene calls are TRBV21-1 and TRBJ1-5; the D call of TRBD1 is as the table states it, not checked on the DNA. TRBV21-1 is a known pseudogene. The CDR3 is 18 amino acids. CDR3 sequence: CASSFAEGPPRGNQPQHF. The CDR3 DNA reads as TGTGCCAGCAGCTTTGCCGAGGGGCCGCCCAGGGGCAATCAGCCCCAGCATTTT.

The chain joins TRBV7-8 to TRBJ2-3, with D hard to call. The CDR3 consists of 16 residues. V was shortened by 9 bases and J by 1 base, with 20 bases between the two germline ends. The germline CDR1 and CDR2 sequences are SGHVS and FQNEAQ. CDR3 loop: CASSQLASGGTDTQYF. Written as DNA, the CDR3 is TGTGCCAGTTCCCAGTTAGCTTCCGGAGGCACAGATACGCAGTATTTT.

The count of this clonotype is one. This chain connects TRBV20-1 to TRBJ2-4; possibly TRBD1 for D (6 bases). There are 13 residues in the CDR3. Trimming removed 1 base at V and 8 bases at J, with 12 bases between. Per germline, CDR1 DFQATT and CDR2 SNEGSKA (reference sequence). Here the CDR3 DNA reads TGCAGTGCTAGAGTCGCTGCAGGGGACATTCAGTACTTC. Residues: CSARVAAGDIQYF.

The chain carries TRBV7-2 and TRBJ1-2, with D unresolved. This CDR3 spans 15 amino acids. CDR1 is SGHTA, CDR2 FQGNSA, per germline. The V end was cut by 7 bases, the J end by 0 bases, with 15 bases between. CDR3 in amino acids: CASIFQPRSNYGYTF. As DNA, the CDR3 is TGTGCCAGCATCTTTCAGCCCAGGTCTAACTATGGCTACACCTTC.

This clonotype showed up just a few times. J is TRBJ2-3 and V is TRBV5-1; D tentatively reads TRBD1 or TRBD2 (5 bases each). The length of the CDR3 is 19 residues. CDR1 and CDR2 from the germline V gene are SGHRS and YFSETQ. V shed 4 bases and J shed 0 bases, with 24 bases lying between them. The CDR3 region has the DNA TGCGCCAGCAGCGGCCCGGCAGGGACCGTCACAAGAAGCACAGATACGCAGTATTTT. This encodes CASSGPAGTVTRSTDTQYF.